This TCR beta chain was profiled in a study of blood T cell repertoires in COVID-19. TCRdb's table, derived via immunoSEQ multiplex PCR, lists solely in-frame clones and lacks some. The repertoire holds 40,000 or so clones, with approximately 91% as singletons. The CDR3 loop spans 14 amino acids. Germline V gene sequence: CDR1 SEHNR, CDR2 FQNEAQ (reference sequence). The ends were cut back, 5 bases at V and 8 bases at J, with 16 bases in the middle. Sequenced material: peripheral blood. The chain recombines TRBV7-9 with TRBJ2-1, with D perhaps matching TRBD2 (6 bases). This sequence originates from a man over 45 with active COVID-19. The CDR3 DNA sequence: TGTGCCAGCAGCCCCGTAGCGGTTTGGGATGAGCAGTTCTTC. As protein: CASSPVAVWDEQFF.